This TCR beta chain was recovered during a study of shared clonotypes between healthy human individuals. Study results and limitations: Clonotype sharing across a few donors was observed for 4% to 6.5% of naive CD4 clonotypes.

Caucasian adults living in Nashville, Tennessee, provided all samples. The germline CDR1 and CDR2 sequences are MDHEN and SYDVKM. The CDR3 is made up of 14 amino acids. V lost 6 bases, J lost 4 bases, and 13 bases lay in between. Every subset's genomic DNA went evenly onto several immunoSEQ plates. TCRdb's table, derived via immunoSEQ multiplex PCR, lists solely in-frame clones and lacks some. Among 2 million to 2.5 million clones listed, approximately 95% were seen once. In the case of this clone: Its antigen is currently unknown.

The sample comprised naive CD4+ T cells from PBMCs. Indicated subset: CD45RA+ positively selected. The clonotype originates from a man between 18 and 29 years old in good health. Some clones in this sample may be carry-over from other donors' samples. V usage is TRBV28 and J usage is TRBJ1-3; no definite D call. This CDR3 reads CASSPQRPGNTIYF. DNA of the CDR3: TGTGCCAGCAGCCCCCAGCGTCCGGGAAACACCATATATTTT.